What follows are 15 T cell receptor beta chains derived from one specimen sequenced in a study of T cell changes during pregnancy in multiple sclerosis (dated by TCRdb to between 2017 and 2020). Receptor amplification or capture employed the immunoSEQ multiplex PCR assay. Imported from immuneACCESS, the table was reduced by TCRdb to in-frame sequences with V and J called. These copies leave out some clones; in studies compared against another copy, an unresolved V gene accounts for under half, and the cause of the remainder is not known. Present in this sample are 50,000 to 70,000 clones, 90% to 95% of which were seen just once. Over 4.5% of the sample goes to the ten largest clones. The sample was CD8+ T cells from peripheral blood mononuclear cells, taken before pregnancy. Every receptor here comes from a female donor with multiple sclerosis, enrolled in a pregnancy study.

In regard to this clone: A read error may account for a junction end that differs from germline. The V call is TRBV7-3, the J call TRBJ2-1; D gene ambiguous. The CDR3 covers 11 residues. Germline-derived CDR1 and CDR2 are SGHTA and FQGTGA. Written as DNA, the CDR3 is TGTGCCAGCAGCTCGCATAGAGGTCTGGTCTTC. Translating gives CASSSHRGLVF.

The rearrangement joins TRBV11-2 to TRBJ1-3, with TRBD1 as a possible D gene (5 bases). Germline loops: CDR1 SGHAT, CDR2 FQNNGV. The CDR3 is 17 amino acids. Trimming cost V 1 base and J 0 bases, with 13 bases left between them. CDR3 coding DNA: TGTGCCAGCAGCTTAGTGACAGAGCCCCTCTCTGGAAACACCATATATTTT. Translated: CASSLVTEPLSGNTIYF.

CDR3: CASSAGSQPQHF. The CDR3 DNA is TGTGCCAGCAGCGCTGGGAGTCAGCCCCAGCATTTT. The rearrangement uses TRBV7-2 and TRBJ1-5; D remains ambiguous. The ends were cut back, 5 bases at V and 6 bases at J, with 8 bases in the middle. CDR1 SGHTA and CDR2 FQGNSA come from the germline V gene. The CDR3 contains 12 residues.

V usage is TRBV5-1 and J usage is TRBJ1-6; TRBD1 matches 9 bases. The ends lost 4 bases at V and 10 bases at J; junction bases unmatched: 6. The CDR3 covers 14 residues. CDR1 and CDR2 (germline): SGHRS, YFSETQ. The CDR3 sequence is CASSPGTGISPLHF. The CDR3 DNA is TGCGCCAGCAGCCCAGGGACAGGGATATCACCCCTCCACTTT.

The CDR3 nucleotides read TGTGCCACCAGCAGAGATCTATCTGGCACAGATACGCAGTATTTT. Protein sequence: CATSRDLSGTDTQYF. The chain employs TRBV15 and TRBJ2-3; D uncertain. This CDR3 is 15 amino acids long. Trimming took 0 bases from V and 1 from J, leaving 8 bases between them. In germline, CDR1 is LNHNV, CDR2 YYDKDF (reference sequence).

V and J are TRBV15 and TRBJ2-6, with 14 bases lining up with TRBD2. This CDR3 has 20 amino acids. CDR1 LNHNV and CDR2 YYDKDF come from the germline V gene (reference sequence). V gave up 0 bases and J gave up 0 bases; unmatched junction bases: 4. The CDR3: CATSREGLAGVVSGANVLTF. CDR3 coding DNA: TGTGCCACCAGCAGAGAGGGACTAGCGGGGGTCGTCTCTGGGGCCAACGTCCTGACTTTC. Based on the CDR3 plus reference TRBV15 and TRBJ2-6, the full variable domain is DAMVIQNPRYQVTQFGKPVTLSCSQTLNHNVMYWYQQKSSQAPKLLFHYYDKDFNNEADTPDNFQSRRPNTSFCFLDIRSPGLGDTAMYLCATSREGLAGVVSGANVLTFGAGSRLTVL.

The chain employs TRBV13 and TRBJ2-1; 12 positions agree with TRBD2. The CDR3 runs 15 residues. In germline, CDR1 is PRHDT, CDR2 FYEKMQ (reference sequence). The V gene end was trimmed by 4 bases and the J gene end by 9 bases; junction bases not matched to a gene: 7. The CDR3 region is CASSSGLAGDFEQFF. The CDR3 DNA follows: TGTGCCAGCAGCTCGGGACTAGCGGGTGACTTTGAGCAGTTCTTC. Variable domain in full (rest from reference TRBV13 and TRBJ2-1): AAGVIQSPRHLIKEKRETATLKCYPIPRHDTVYWYQQGPGQDPQFLISFYEKMQSDKGSIPDRFSAQQFSDYHSELNMSSLELGDSALYFCASSSGLAGDFEQFFGPGTRLTVL.

This chain uses TRBV7-8 with TRBJ1-2; 7 positions agree with TRBD1. J was trimmed by 4 bases and V by 0 bases; bases with no gene match: 5. The CDR3 extends over 15 amino acids. The germline V gene has CDR1 SGHVS and CDR2 FQNEAQ. The CDR3 region is CASSLAGQNLYGYTF. The CDR3 DNA reads as TGTGCCAGCAGCTTAGCGGGACAGAACCTCTATGGCTACACCTTC.

The rearrangement links TRBV27 to TRBJ1-4; D may be TRBD1 (5 bases). This CDR3 spans 15 amino acids. The germline V gene encodes CDR1 MNHEY and CDR2 SMNVEV (reference sequence). The V end was cut by 2 bases, the J end by 0 bases, with 7 bases between. CDR3 nucleotide sequence: TGTGCCAGCAGTTTAATCAGGGCAACTAATGAAAAACTGTTTTTT. Amino acid sequence: CASSLIRATNEKLFF.

This clone was observed once. V usage is TRBV5-5 and J usage is TRBJ2-3; D ambiguous. There are 14 residues in the CDR3. Trimming stripped 0 bases from V and 3 bases from J, with 8 bases between. CDR1 and CDR2 from the germline V gene are SGHKS and YYEKEE (reference sequence). The CDR3 bases are TGTGCCAGCAGCTTGGGTCGGCGGACAGATACGCAGTATTTT. Amino acids: CASSLGRRTDTQYF. The whole variable domain, remainder taken from reference TRBV5-5 and TRBJ2-3, is DAGVTQSPTHLIKTRGQQVTLRCSPISGHKSVSWYQQVLGQGPQFIFQYYEKEERGRGNFPDRFSARQFPNYSSELNVNALLLGDSALYLCASSLGRRTDTQYFGPGTRLTVL.

The rearrangement links TRBV6-5 to TRBJ1-1; TRBD1 might be the D (6 bases). The germline CDR1 and CDR2 sequences are MNHEY and SVGAGI. Between the trimmed V and J ends, which lost 5 bases and 3 bases, there was a span of 10 bases. The CDR3 spans 13 residues. The CDR3, as DNA: TGTGCCAGCAGTCGCGGACAGCACACTGAAGCTTTCTTT. Translating it yields CASSRGQHTEAFF.

The CDR3 coding sequence is TGTGCCAGCAGCCCCGGGGGGGCCGGGAAAGGCTACACCTTC. It yields the protein CASSPGGAGKGYTF. J is TRBJ1-2 and V is TRBV5-4; D is possibly TRBD1 (6 bases). This CDR3 is 14 amino acids long. Trimming cost V 4 bases and J 8 bases, with 18 bases left between them. Germline values: CDR1 SGHNT, CDR2 YYREEE (reference sequence). The whole variable domain, filled in from reference TRBV5-4 and TRBJ1-2, reads ETGVTQSPTHLIKTRGQQVTLRCSSQSGHNTVSWYQQALGQGPQFIFQYYREEENGRGNFPPRFSGLQFPNYSSELNVNALELDDSALYLCASSPGGAGKGYTFGSGTRLTVV.

This clone was observed once. This chain uses TRBV4-1 with TRBJ1-1; 10 bases agree with TRBD1. The CDR3 runs 17 residues. Germline V gene data show CDR1 as MGHRA and CDR2 as YSYEKL. V shed 4 bases, J shed 0 bases, and the junction held 8 bases outside the gene matches. CDR3 protein: CASSLSGTGAMNTEAFF. In DNA, the CDR3 is TGCGCCAGCAGCCTATCCGGGACAGGGGCAATGAACACTGAAGCTTTCTTT.

The CDR3 loop reads CASSLGTGSPLHF. CDR3 DNA sequence: TGTGCCAGCAGCTTAGGAACAGGATCACCCCTCCACTTT. The V gene is TRBV7-6, the J gene TRBJ1-6; the D gene is possibly TRBD1 (5 bases). With 1 base removed from V and 10 bases from J, the gap between germline ends came to 8 bases. The CDR3 covers 13 residues. Germline V lookup: CDR1 SGHVS, CDR2 FNYEAQ.

The chain has TRBV27 and TRBJ1-6; 7 positions agree with TRBD1. Germline V gene lookup returns CDR1 MNHEY and CDR2 SMNVEV (reference sequence). V lost 5 bases, J lost 8 bases, and 9 bases stayed unmatched. This CDR3 contains 15 residues. CDR3 nucleotides: TGTGCCAGCAGTCCCCACAGGGGACACGATTCACCCCTCCACTTT. Residues: CASSPHRGHDSPLHF.